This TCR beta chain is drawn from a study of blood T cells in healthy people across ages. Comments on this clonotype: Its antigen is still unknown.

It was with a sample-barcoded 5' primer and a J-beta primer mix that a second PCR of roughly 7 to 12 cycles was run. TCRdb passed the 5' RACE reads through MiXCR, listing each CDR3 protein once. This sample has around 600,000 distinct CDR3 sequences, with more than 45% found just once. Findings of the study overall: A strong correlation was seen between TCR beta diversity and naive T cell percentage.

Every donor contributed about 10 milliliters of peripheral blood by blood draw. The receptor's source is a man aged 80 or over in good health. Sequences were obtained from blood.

CDR3 protein: CASSTSDRNEQFF. Here the CDR3 DNA reads TGTGCCAGCAGTACTAGCGATAGGAATGAGCAGTTCTTC. This sequence joins TRBV12-3 or TRBV12-4 and TRBJ2-1; TRBD2 matches 7 bases. Losses at the gene ends were 5 bases for V and 7 bases for J; bases not matched to a gene: 5. There are 13 residues in the CDR3.